Listed here is a single T cell receptor beta chain. The repertoire was sequenced with immunoSEQ multiplex PCR; TCRdb's copy has only in-frame clones and lacks some. Counted here are approximately 110,000 clones, approximately 90% occurring once; the ten biggest clones make up more than 0.7%. This sample is drawn from a study of OX40 agonist ivuxolimab in advanced cancers. Study background: Every 2 weeks, patients received ivuxolimab intravenously, dosed at 0.01 to 10 mg/kg. A mean age of 60 years, range roughly 20 to 90, was recorded, and approximately 79% were male.

This CDR3 contains 15 residues. Germline V gene data show CDR1 as MGHDK and CDR2 as SYGVNS. Deletions cut 1 base from V and 8 bases from J, with 15 bases between. The material was CD4+ or CD8+ T cells sorted from blood, obtained in a trial of the OX40 agonist ivuxolimab. This receptor was identified in an adult with an advanced solid tumor such as melanoma, head and neck, liver or kidney cancer. The J gene is TRBJ2-1, the V gene TRBV25-1; D not resolved. The CDR3 DNA reads TGTGCCAGCAGTGAATTCAACTTGAGGAAGGATGAGCAGTTCTTC. This sequence encodes CASSEFNLRKDEQFF.